One and the same sample provided the 25 T cell receptor beta chains below, sequenced in a study of blood T cell repertoires in COVID-19. Libraries were prepared by immunoSEQ multiplex PCR; TCRdb keeps only in-frame clonotypes and omits some of them. The sample lists 130,000 or so clones, around 80% seen once, with roughly an eighth in the top ten. Sequencing was carried out using peripheral blood. Receptor source: a woman aged 55-69 years with acute or convalescent COVID-19.

This clone was detected only once. V and J are TRBV7-8 and TRBJ2-7; D is undetermined. CDR1 and CDR2 (germline): SGHVS, FQNEAQ. The germline V and J ends were trimmed by 5 bases and 2 bases, with 10 bases remaining between them. The CDR3 extends over 13 amino acids. CDR3 sequence reads: CASSRTGTYEQYF. CDR3 nucleotide sequence: TGTGCCAGCAGCAGAACGGGTACCTACGAGCAGTACTTC.

V is TRBV10-1 and J is TRBJ2-7; 7 bases map to TRBD1. This CDR3 comprises 17 residues. Germline V gene lookup returns CDR1 WNHNN and CDR2 SYGVQD (reference sequence). Trimming cost V 10 bases and J 5 bases; bases outside gene matches: 23. This CDR3 reads CATIPVTSVGGRNEQYV. The CDR3 bases are TGCGCCACCATCCCCGTCACCTCCGTAGGGGGCCGGAACGAGCAGTACGTC.

The V gene is TRBV4-1, the J gene TRBJ1-1; a weak D match, TRBD1 (6 bases). Trimming shortened V by 0 bases and J by 13 bases, and 15 bases separated the two germline ends. The germline V gene has CDR1 MGHRA and CDR2 YSYEKL. The CDR3 extends over 13 amino acids. This chain's CDR3 is CASSQDLYRDVFF. CDR3 nucleotides: TGCGCCAGCAGCCAAGATTTATACAGGGACGTTTTCTTT.

V gene TRBV9 combines with J gene TRBJ2-3, with D tentatively TRBD2 (5 bases). Germline V gene data show CDR1 as SGDLS and CDR2 as YYNGEE. CDR3 size: 16 residues. Trimming removed 0 bases from V and 10 bases from J, with 21 bases in between. The chain's CDR3 is CASSVAGVGEFLSQYF. The CDR3 DNA sequence: TGTGCCAGCAGCGTAGCTGGGGTGGGAGAGTTTTTGTCGCAGTATTTT.

This clone was counted a single time. The genes are TRBV10-3 and TRBJ1-6; D gene uncertain. CDR3 length equals 14 residues. Germline CDR1 is ENHRY and CDR2 is SYGVKD. Trimming shortened V by 0 bases and J by 8 bases, and 8 bases separated the two germline ends. The DNA of the CDR3 is TGTGCCATCAGTGAGTCGGTCGGTGATTCACCCCTCCACTTT. It is translated as CAISESVGDSPLHF.

Only one count was recorded for this clone. In DNA, the CDR3 is TGCGCCAGCAGCTTGGAGTTCGGCAGGACTTTTCAAGAGACCCAGTACTTC. Amino acids: CASSLEFGRTFQETQYF. V gene TRBV5-1 combines with J gene TRBJ2-5; D perhaps matches TRBD2 (5 bases). From germline, CDR1 is SGHRS and CDR2 YFSETQ. Trimming took 0 bases from V and 2 from J, leaving 17 bases between them. This CDR3 is built from 17 residues.

The rearrangement links TRBV29-1 to TRBJ1-2; 9 positions agree with TRBD1. CDR3 size: 14 residues. Per the germline V gene, CDR1 is SQVTM and CDR2 is ANQGSEA. The V segment lost 1 base and the J segment 3 bases; nucleotides outside the gene matches: 3. The CDR3 DNA reads TGCAGCGTTGAAGGTCGGACAGGGGACTATGGCTACACCTTC. This gives the protein CSVEGRTGDYGYTF.

The CDR3 sequence is CASSQYPSSGANVLTF. In DNA form, the CDR3 reads TGTGCCAGCAGCCAGTATCCGAGCTCTGGGGCCAACGTCCTGACTTTC. This chain links TRBV3-1 (or the pseudogene TRBV3-2) with TRBJ2-6; no clear D gene. The CDR3 spans 16 residues. V was shortened by 3 bases and J by 0 bases, with 9 bases between the two germline ends. Germline CDR1 reads LGHDT; CDR2 reads YNNKEL (reference sequence).

A note on this clone: One end of the junction varies from germline; a read error may be responsible. The chain employs TRBV27 and TRBJ2-5, with 8 bases aligning to TRBD1. The CDR3 sequence is 17 residues long. The germline V gene encodes CDR1 MNHEY and CDR2 SMNVEV (reference sequence). Here the CDR3 reads CASSLSIGTGPQGTQYF. The CDR3 DNA sequence: TGTGCCAGCAGTTTATCGATCGGGACAGGACCCCAAGGGACCCAGTACTTC.

This chain joins TRBV7-2 and TRBJ1-1, with D perhaps TRBD1 (6 bases). The germline gives CDR1 SGHTA, CDR2 FQGNSA. Between the trimmed V and J ends, which lost 4 bases and 3 bases, there was a span of 12 bases. This CDR3 spans 14 amino acids. The CDR3 reads CASSSTGLDTEAFF. The CDR3 region has the DNA TGTGCCAGCAGCTCCACAGGGTTGGACACTGAAGCTTTCTTT. Using reference TRBV7-2 and TRBJ1-1 for the parts outside the CDR3, the full variable domain is GAGVSQSPSNKVTEKGKDVELRCDPISGHTALYWYRQSLGQGLEFLIYFQGNSAPDKSGLPSDRFSAERTGGSVSTLTIQRTQQEDSAVYLCASSSTGLDTEAFFGQGTRLTVV.

The chain recombines TRBV9 with TRBJ2-4; 9 bases fit TRBD1. Germline V gene sequence: CDR1 SGDLS, CDR2 YYNGEE. The CDR3 length is 16 residues. V lost 4 bases to trimming and J lost 0 bases; unmatched junction nucleotides: 5. Here the CDR3 reads CASSTGQGLAKNIQYF. CDR3 DNA sequence: TGTGCCAGCAGCACGGGACAGGGTCTAGCCAAAAACATTCAGTACTTC. Together with reference TRBV9 and TRBJ2-4, the CDR3 gives the full variable domain: DSGVTQTPKHLITATGQRVTLRCSPRSGDLSVYWYQQSLDQGLQFLIQYYNGEERAKGNILERFSAQQFPDLHSELNLSSLELGDSALYFCASSTGQGLAKNIQYFGAGTRLSVL.

The J gene is TRBJ2-7, the V gene TRBV21-1; the table calls TRBD1, which could not be checked here. TRBV21-1 is a listed pseudogene. This CDR3 spans 16 amino acids. The CDR3 nucleotides are TGTGCCAGCAGCAAAAAAGGGGGTAAAGGGAGAGACGAGCAGTACTTC. This sequence encodes CASSKKGGKGRDEQYF.

The chain recombines TRBV11-2 with TRBJ2-7, with D possibly TRBD1 on 7 matching bases. The V end was cut by 2 bases, the J end by 4 bases, with 9 bases between. The CDR3 totals 13 residues. Germline V CDR1 and CDR2: SGHAT, FQNNGV. The DNA for the CDR3 is TGTGCCAGCAGCTTACCAGGGGGGTACGAGCAGTACTTC. Protein: CASSLPGGYEQYF. Based on the CDR3 plus reference TRBV11-2 and TRBJ2-7, the full variable domain is EAGVAQSPRYKIIEKRQSVAFWCNPISGHATLYWYQQILGQGPKLLIQFQNNGVVDDSQLPKDRFSAERLKGVDSTLKIQPAKLEDSAVYLCASSLPGGYEQYFGPGTRLTVT.

V gene TRBV9 combines with J gene TRBJ1-1, with 8 bases lining up with TRBD1. J lost 6 bases, V lost 4 bases, and 8 bases had no gene match. This CDR3 spans 14 amino acids. Germline values: CDR1 SGDLS, CDR2 YYNGEE. CDR3 loop: CASSPGQGVPEAFF. The CDR3 nucleotides read TGTGCCAGCAGCCCCGGACAGGGAGTCCCTGAAGCTTTCTTT.

This clone occurred once. This chain links TRBV5-1 with TRBJ1-2; TRBD1 matches at 9 bases. The germline V gene encodes CDR1 SGHRS and CDR2 YFSETQ. With V trimmed by 1 base and J by 7 bases, 5 bases remained unmatched. The CDR3 has 14 residues. The CDR3 coding sequence is TGCGCCAGCAGCTTGCCTGACAGGGGGGCTGGCTACACCTTC. This sequence encodes CASSLPDRGAGYTF.

The chain employs TRBV19 and TRBJ1-1, with D perhaps TRBD1 (6 bases). Germline V lookup: CDR1 LNHDA, CDR2 SQIVND (reference sequence). Trimming cost V 6 bases and J 2 bases, with 19 bases left between them. This CDR3 spans 16 amino acids. The CDR3 DNA sequence: TGTGCCAGTAGGCCGAAGGCCGGGACATTAAACACTGAAGCTTTCTTT. It yields the protein CASRPKAGTLNTEAFF.

CDR3 loop: CASSPKGGTEAFF. Written as DNA, the CDR3 is TGTGCCAGCTCACCAAAGGGAGGTACTGAAGCTTTCTTT. The rearrangement joins TRBV18 to TRBJ1-1; D gene uncertain. From germline, CDR1 is KGHSH and CDR2 LQKENI. Trimming cost V 2 bases and J 5 bases, with 9 bases left between them. This CDR3 is 13 amino acids long.

The chain uses TRBV3-1 (or the pseudogene TRBV3-2) and TRBJ1-2; 8 bases are shared with TRBD1. Losses at the gene ends were 0 bases for V and 6 bases for J; bases not matched to a gene: 9. Germline V CDR1 and CDR2: LGHDT, YNNKEL (reference sequence). The CDR3 length is 16 residues. In DNA, the CDR3 is TGTGCCAGCAGCCAAGATAAGAGGACAGGGACCCATGGCTACACCTTC. This sequence encodes CASSQDKRTGTHGYTF.

The table lists this clone with a count of one. The V and J genes are TRBV3-1 (or the pseudogene TRBV3-2) and TRBJ2-3, with 14 bases matching TRBD2. This CDR3 is 17 amino acids long. CDR1 and CDR2 from the germline V gene are LGHDT and YNNKEL (reference sequence). V lost 0 bases, J lost 10 bases, and 9 bases stayed unmatched. This chain's CDR3 is CASSQDPGTSGGLSQYF. CDR3 sequence (DNA): TGTGCCAGCAGCCAAGATCCTGGGACTAGCGGGGGACTTTCGCAGTATTTT.

The rearrangement joins TRBV14 to TRBJ1-6, with D possibly being TRBD1 (5 bases). There are 15 residues in the CDR3. V was pared by 2 bases and J by 10 bases, with 15 bases between. Germline CDR1 and CDR2: SGHDN and FVKESK. DNA for the CDR3: TGTGCCAGCAGCCAACAGGGCGACCACGTATCACCCCTCCACTTT. Its translation is CASSQQGDHVSPLHF. The full variable domain, completed using reference TRBV14 and TRBJ1-6, is EAGVTQFPSHSVIEKGQTVTLRCDPISGHDNLYWYRRVMGKEIKFLLHFVKESKQDESGMPNNRFLAERTGGTYSTLKVQPAELEDSGVYFCASSQQGDHVSPLHFGNGTRLTVT.

This clone came up a few times. V is TRBV7-3 and J is TRBJ1-2, with D unresolved. V was pared by 5 bases and J by 4 bases, with 17 bases between. CDR3 size: 15 residues. Germline V CDR1 and CDR2: SGHTA, FQGTGA. The chain's CDR3 is CASSEGSWQAYGYTF. CDR3 DNA: TGTGCCAGCAGCGAAGGTAGTTGGCAGGCCTATGGCTACACCTTC. Full variable domain (outside the CDR3, taken from reference TRBV7-3 and TRBJ1-2): GAGVSQTPSNKVTEKGKYVELRCDPISGHTALYWYRQSLGQGPEFLIYFQGTGAADDSGLPNDRFFAVRPEGSVSTLKIQRTERGDSAVYLCASSEGSWQAYGYTFGSGTRLTVV.

The genes are TRBV10-1 and TRBJ1-1; 7 bases fit TRBD1. Germline CDR1 reads WNHNN; CDR2 reads SYGVQD (reference sequence). The CDR3 totals 13 residues. With V trimmed by 9 bases and J by 5 bases, 9 bases remained unmatched. The CDR3 bases are TGCGCCAGACCTCGGCCCAGGGGGACTGAAGCTTTCTTT. Its translation is CARPRPRGTEAFF.

This clone was seen a single time. The gene calls are TRBV7-8 and TRBJ1-2; 8 bases fit TRBD1. Trimming took 5 bases from V and 6 from J; bases not matched to a gene: 5. The CDR3 totals 13 residues. CDR1 SGHVS and CDR2 FQNEAQ come from the germline V gene. CDR3 DNA sequence: TGTGCCAGCAGCAACCACAGGGGGGATGGCTACACCTTC. Its translation is CASSNHRGDGYTF.

The chain carries TRBV5-4 and TRBJ1-2; possible D gene TRBD1, 6 bases. CDR1 is SGHNT, CDR2 YYREEE, per germline (reference sequence). Trimming removed 2 bases at V and 8 bases at J, with 13 bases between. The CDR3 is 13 amino acids. The CDR3 bases are TGTGCCAGCAGCTTCAACAGGGTCGACGGCTACACCTTC. Amino acids: CASSFNRVDGYTF.

V is TRBV5-3 and J is TRBJ2-1, with 8 bases matching TRBD1. TRBV5-3 is labeled an ORF, and its function is uncertain. Trimming took 3 bases from V and 5 from J; bases not matched to a gene: 7. This CDR3 spans 15 amino acids. CDR3 loop: CARSYWTGKNNEQFF. CDR3 sequence (DNA): TGTGCCAGAAGCTATTGGACAGGGAAGAACAATGAGCAGTTCTTC.